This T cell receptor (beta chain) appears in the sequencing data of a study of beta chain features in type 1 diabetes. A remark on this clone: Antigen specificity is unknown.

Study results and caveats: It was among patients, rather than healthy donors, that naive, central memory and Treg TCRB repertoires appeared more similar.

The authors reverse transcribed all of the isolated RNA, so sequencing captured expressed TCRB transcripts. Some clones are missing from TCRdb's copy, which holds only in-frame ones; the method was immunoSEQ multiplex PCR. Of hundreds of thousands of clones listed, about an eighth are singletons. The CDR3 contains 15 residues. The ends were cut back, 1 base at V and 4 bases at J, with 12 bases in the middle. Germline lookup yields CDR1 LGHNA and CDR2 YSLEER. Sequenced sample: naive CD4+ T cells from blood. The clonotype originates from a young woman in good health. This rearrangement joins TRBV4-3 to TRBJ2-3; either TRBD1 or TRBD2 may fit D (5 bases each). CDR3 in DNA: TGCGCCAGCAGCCAAGTGGGGGTGGCGGCAGATACGCAGTATTTT. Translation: CASSQVGVAADTQYF.